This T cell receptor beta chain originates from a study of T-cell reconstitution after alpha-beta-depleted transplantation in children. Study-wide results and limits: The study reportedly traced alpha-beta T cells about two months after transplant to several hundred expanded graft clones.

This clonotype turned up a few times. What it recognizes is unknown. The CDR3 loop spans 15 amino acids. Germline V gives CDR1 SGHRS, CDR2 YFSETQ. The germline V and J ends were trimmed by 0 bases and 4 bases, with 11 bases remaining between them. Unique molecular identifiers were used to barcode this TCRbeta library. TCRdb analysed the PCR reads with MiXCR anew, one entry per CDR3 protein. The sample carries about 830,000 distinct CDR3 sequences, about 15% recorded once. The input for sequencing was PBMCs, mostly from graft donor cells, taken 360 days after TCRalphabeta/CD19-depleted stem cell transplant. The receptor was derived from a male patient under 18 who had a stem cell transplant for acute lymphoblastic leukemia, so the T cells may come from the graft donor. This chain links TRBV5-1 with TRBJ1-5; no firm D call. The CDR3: CASSLGTLGNQPQHF. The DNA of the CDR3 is TGCGCCAGCAGCTTGGGCACTCTAGGTAATCAGCCCCAGCATTTT.